This T cell receptor beta chain was identified in a study of glioma-infiltrating T cells. In germline, CDR1 is SGHTA, CDR2 FQGNSA. Trimming cost V 5 bases and J 5 bases, with 13 bases left between them. The CDR3 consists of 14 residues. General study points: Non-neoplastic patients had below-expected tissue-blood divergence, while all gliomas exceeded expectation. CDR3 overlap between tissue and blood was very small.

Using RNA template, CDR3s of TCR alpha and beta were amplified with iRepertoire arm-PCR. One-step reverse transcription and amplification started from roughly 100-400 ng of tissue mRNA or PBMC total RNA. One entry per CDR3 protein, called by TCRdb with MiXCR from the multiplex PCR reads. The table lists roughly 200,000 distinct CDR3 sequences, around 30% of them singletons. This clonotype was seen repeatedly, ten times or more. What it recognizes is unknown. The chain uses TRBV7-2 and TRBJ1-5; D is possibly TRBD1 (6 bases). The receptor's source is a human donor with low-grade glioma or glioblastoma, undergoing nonglioma brain surgery, or in good health (not recorded which). Sequencing used glioma tissue, nonneoplastic brain tissue, or PBMCs (not recorded which). The CDR3 protein is CASSRTEGYQPQHF. In DNA, the CDR3 is TGTGCCAGCAGCCGGACAGAGGGGTATCAGCCCCAGCATTTT.